This T cell receptor beta chain was captured by sequencing in a study of molecular identifiers for immune sequencing clone quantification. Trimming stripped 6 bases from V and 0 bases from J, with 9 bases between. Germline assignment: CDR1 MNHEY and CDR2 SMNVEV (reference sequence). CDR3 length: 14 residues. Each CDR3 protein is one row after TCRdb ran MiXCR on the PCR reads. The table has around 54,000 distinct CDR3 sequences, almost 25% seen once; the top ten hold around 2%. This chain connects TRBV27 to TRBJ1-3; D remains ambiguous. The sequenced sample was naive CD8+ T cells from blood, with Jurkat cell RNA spiked in. Subset of the sample: FACS-sorted CD8+CD4-CCR7+CD45RA+ naive T cells. The source is a human donor in good health. Some libraries in this study had Jurkat cell RNA spiked in. In DNA form, the CDR3 reads TGTGCCAGCAGACCGGGGATCTCTGGAAACACCATATATTTT. Translating it yields CASRPGISGNTIYF.